Listed here are 15 T cell receptor beta chains from one sample, sequenced in a study of blood T cell repertoires in COVID-19. Clones were read by immunoSEQ multiplex PCR, and TCRdb kept only the in-frame ones, dropping some. The profile shows roughly 41,000 clones, around 86% of them singletons. The sequencing input was peripheral blood. The receptors stem from a woman aged 80 or over with acute or convalescent COVID-19.

DNA for the CDR3: TGCAGCGTCACAGGGTCAGGGGACACTGAAGCTTTCTTT. Encoded protein: CSVTGSGDTEAFF. The chain links TRBV29-1 to TRBJ1-1, with D maybe TRBD1 (6 bases). V was cut by 6 bases and J by 3 bases, with 14 bases left in between. The CDR3 contains 13 residues. Germline V gene lookup returns CDR1 SQVTM and CDR2 ANQGSEA.

V usage is TRBV27 and J usage is TRBJ2-1; 12 bases match TRBD2. Per germline, CDR1 MNHEY and CDR2 SMNVEV (reference sequence). The J segment lost 3 bases and the V segment lost 1 base, leaving 22 bases of the junction unmatched. The CDR3 contains 23 residues. The CDR3 bases are TGTGCCAGCAGTTTATGGGGTGAAGCGGGAGGAACTAGCGGGGGGCTATTCTACAATGAGCAGTTCTTC. As protein: CASSLWGEAGGTSGGLFYNEQFF.

V is TRBV29-1 and J is TRBJ2-1; D gene ambiguous. Germline CDR1 SQVTM, CDR2 ANQGSEA. The V and J ends lost 6 bases and 14 bases respectively, with 17 bases between them. This CDR3 region has 11 residues. CDR3 region: CSVVQARAKFF. The CDR3 region has the DNA TGCAGCGTGGTTCAGGCTCGAGCAAAGTTCTTC.

The gene calls are TRBV2 and TRBJ2-3; TRBD1 might be the D (5 bases). V lost 4 bases to trimming and J lost 2 bases, with 16 bases between them. The CDR3 loop spans 16 amino acids. CDR1 SNHLY and CDR2 FYNNEI come from the germline V gene. CDR3 residues: CASSAAQGHDTDTQYF. Written as DNA, the CDR3 is TGTGCCAGCAGTGCCGCTCAGGGCCATGACACAGATACGCAGTATTTT.

This clone was seen a single time. The V and J genes are TRBV30 and TRBJ1-1; 7 nucleotides line up with TRBD1. The CDR3 is 13 residues long. Trimming took 5 bases from V and 5 from J; bases not matched to a gene: 8. From germline, CDR1 is GTSNPN and CDR2 SVGIG (reference sequence). DNA for the CDR3: TGTGCCTGGGGACGTCTCAGGGGGACTGAAGCTTTCTTT. Translated, it gives CAWGRLRGTEAFF.

The rearrangement joins TRBV19 to TRBJ2-6; D remains unclear. The CDR3 is 15 amino acids. The ends were cut back, 6 bases at V and 4 bases at J, with 13 bases in the middle. Germline-derived CDR1 and CDR2 are LNHDA and SQIVND (reference sequence). The CDR3 sequence is CASSPDKTGANVLTF. The DNA of the CDR3 is TGTGCCAGTAGCCCCGACAAAACAGGGGCCAACGTCCTGACTTTC.

This clone occurred once. This sequence joins TRBV29-1 and TRBJ1-1, with D perhaps matching TRBD1 (6 bases). Germline V gives CDR1 SQVTM, CDR2 ANQGSEA. The CDR3 has 13 amino acids. Deletions cut 6 bases from V and 1 base from J, with 12 bases between. CDR3 region: CSVRGSQNTEAFF. The CDR3 DNA reads TGCAGCGTCAGGGGAAGTCAGAACACTGAAGCTTTCTTT.

The chain's CDR3 is CASTLQGAPYGGELFF. CDR3 in DNA: TGTGCCAGTACTCTCCAGGGGGCCCCTTACGGCGGGGAGCTGTTTTTT. The rearrangement joins TRBV19 to TRBJ2-2, with TRBD1 matching over 8 bases. The CDR3 runs 16 residues. Germline assignment: CDR1 LNHDA and CDR2 SQIVND (reference sequence). J lost 7 bases, V lost 7 bases, and 14 bases had no gene match.

The rearrangement joins TRBV19 to TRBJ1-2; 8 nucleotides agree with TRBD1. CDR1 LNHDA and CDR2 SQIVND come from the germline V gene (reference sequence). Trimming took 2 bases from V and 4 from J; bases not matched to a gene: 9. The CDR3 runs 16 residues. As DNA, the CDR3 is TGTGCCAGTAGTATACAACCCCCTGACAGGGGCTATGGCTACACCTTC. It specifies CASSIQPPDRGYGYTF.

The CDR3, as DNA: TGTGCCAGAAGCCACAAGGAGAATTACCGAGATACGCAGTATTTT. It encodes CARSHKENYRDTQYF. The genes are TRBV5-3 and TRBJ2-3; D uncertain. TRBV5-3 is an ORF, with its function uncertain. Trimming stripped 4 bases from V and 5 bases from J, with 17 bases between. The CDR3 is 15 amino acids.

The chain uses TRBV18 and TRBJ1-1; 8 bases match TRBD1. The CDR3 spans 14 residues. J was trimmed by 4 bases and V by 2 bases; bases with no gene match: 3. The germline gives CDR1 KGHSH, CDR2 LQKENI. In DNA form, the CDR3 reads TGTGCCAGCTCACCAGGACAGGGAACCACTGAAGCTTTCTTT. Its protein product is CASSPGQGTTEAFF.

CDR3 residues: CASSPPPLAGVSYEQYF. The CDR3 DNA reads TGTGCCAGCAGCCCCCCTCCACTAGCGGGGGTCTCCTACGAGCAGTACTTC. This chain links TRBV7-6 with TRBJ2-7; TRBD2 matches at 11 bases. V gave up 5 bases and J gave up 0 bases; unmatched junction bases: 9. The CDR3 sequence is 17 residues long. CDR1 is SGHVS, CDR2 FNYEAQ, per germline.

The chain has TRBV19 and TRBJ1-1; 8 bases are a match to TRBD1. The CDR3 is 15 residues long. The V gene end was trimmed by 6 bases and the J gene end by 0 bases; junction bases not matched to a gene: 6. Germline-derived CDR1 and CDR2 are LNHDA and SQIVND (reference sequence). The CDR3 nucleotides read TGTGCCAGTAGCAGCCGGGGACAGGTGAACACTGAAGCTTTCTTT. Translation: CASSSRGQVNTEAFF.

The gene calls are TRBV7-9 and TRBJ2-1; 7 bases are a match to TRBD2. The trim removed 5 bases at V and 0 bases at J, leaving 4 bases unmatched. This CDR3 region has 15 residues. Germline-derived CDR1 and CDR2 are SEHNR and FQNEAQ (reference sequence). The CDR3 DNA reads TGTGCCAGCAGCCTATGGACTAGCTCCTACAATGAGCAGTTCTTC. Translated: CASSLWTSSYNEQFF.

This chain's CDR3 is CASNTVGQGPEKLFF. The CDR3 coding sequence is TGTGCCAGTAACACCGTCGGACAGGGTCCAGAAAAACTGTTTTTT. The chain carries TRBV19 and TRBJ1-4; 8 bases are a match to TRBD1. Germline V gene lookup returns CDR1 LNHDA and CDR2 SQIVND (reference sequence). J lost 8 bases, V lost 7 bases, and 12 bases had no gene match. There are 15 residues in the CDR3.